The present entry profiles one T cell receptor beta chain with its context. Germline is not matched at one junction end, which may reflect a read error. The data originate from a study of tumor-infiltrating lymphocytes in primary liver carcinoma. Blood RNA was derived from unsorted whole blood, and germline DNA was extracted too. With around 490 ng total RNA as template and a constant-region primer, TCR beta cDNA was made. It was through three nested multiplex PCR rounds of slightly modified ARM-PCR that TCR beta libraries arose. TCRdb redid the calling of the multiplex PCR reads with MiXCR, one entry per CDR3 protein. The sample carries approximately 300,000 distinct CDR3 sequences, about 62% recorded once. The source of this sequence is a man between 35 and 55 years old with primary liver carcinoma and hepatitis B virus infection. Sequenced sample: peripheral blood.

The CDR3 protein is CASTLMTGTYVTLYF. CDR3 nucleotide sequence: TGTGCCAGCACTCTGATGACAGGGACGTATGTTACGCTGTATTTT. The rearrangement links TRBV28 to TRBJ2-3; 7 bases agree with TRBD1. Germline CDR1 reads MDHEN; CDR2 reads SYDVKM. This CDR3 region has 15 residues.